This T cell receptor beta chain is drawn from a study of T cell changes during pregnancy in multiple sclerosis. Only in-frame clones appear in the TCRdb table, and some are missing; sequencing was by immunoSEQ multiplex PCR. This table has about 31,000 clones, more than 85% appearing once. CDR1 and CDR2 from the germline V gene are SGHRS and YFSETQ. V was pared by 4 bases and J by 3 bases, with 17 bases between. The CDR3 consists of 15 residues. This clonotype was sampled from a female donor with multiple sclerosis, enrolled in a pregnancy study. The sequencing used CD4+ T cells from peripheral blood mononuclear cells, collected in the second trimester of pregnancy. The chain joins TRBV5-1 to TRBJ2-7; no clear D. Here the CDR3 reads CASSPNPSADYEQYF. The CDR3, as DNA: TGCGCCAGCAGCCCGAATCCGAGCGCAGACTACGAGCAGTACTTC.